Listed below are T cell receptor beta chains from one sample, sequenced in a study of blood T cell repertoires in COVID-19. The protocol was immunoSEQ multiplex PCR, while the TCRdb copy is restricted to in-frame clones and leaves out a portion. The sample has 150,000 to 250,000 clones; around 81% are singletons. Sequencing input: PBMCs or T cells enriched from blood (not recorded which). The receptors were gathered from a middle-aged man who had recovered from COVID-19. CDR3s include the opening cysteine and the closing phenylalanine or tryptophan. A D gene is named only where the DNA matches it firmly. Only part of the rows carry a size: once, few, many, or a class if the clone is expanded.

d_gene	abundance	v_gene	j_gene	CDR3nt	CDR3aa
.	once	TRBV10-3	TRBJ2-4	TGTGCCATCAGTGAGTCTTCCCTTGACGGCCGAGGGGCCAAAAACATTCAGTACTTC	CAISESSLDGRGAKNIQYF
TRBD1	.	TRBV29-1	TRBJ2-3	TGCAGCGTTATAATATTCCCCGGGTCGGGACAGAGCTCTAGCACAGATACGCAGTATTTT	CSVIIFPGSGQSSSTDTQYF
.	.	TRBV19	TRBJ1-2	TGTGCCAGTATCGACAGACCATTTGGGGTTAACTATGGCTACACCTTC	CASIDRPFGVNYGYTF
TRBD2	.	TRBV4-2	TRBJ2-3	TGTGCCAGCAGCCAAGAAGCGGGGCGGGGAGATACGCAGTATTTT	CASSQEAGRGDTQYF
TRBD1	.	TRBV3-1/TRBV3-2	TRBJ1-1	TGTGCCAGCAGCCAAGCCGGGACAGACACTGAAGCTTTCTTT	CASSQAGTDTEAFF
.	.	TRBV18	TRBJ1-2	TGTGCCAGCTCCCCGCGAGAGGGTGGCTACACCTTC	CASSPREGGYTF
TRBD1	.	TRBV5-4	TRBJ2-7	TGTGCCAGCAGCACGGGACAGGGTGGCTACGAGCAGTACTTC	CASSTGQGGYEQYF
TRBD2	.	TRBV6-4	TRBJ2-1	TGTGCCAGCAGTCTAACTAGCGGGGGGCCTAAAACTGAGCAGTTCTTC	CASSLTSGGPKTEQFF
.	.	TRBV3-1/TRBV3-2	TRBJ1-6	TGTGCCAGCAGCCAAGAGGGCGGGCGAAATTCACCCCTCCACTTT	CASSQEGGRNSPLHF
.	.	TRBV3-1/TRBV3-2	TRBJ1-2	TGTGCCAGCAGCCAAGGGAGACAGAATGGCTACACCTTC	CASSQGRQNGYTF
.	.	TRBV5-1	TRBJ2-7	TGCGCCAGCAGCGGCAGATCTAGCGCTGACGAGCAGTACTTC	CASSGRSSADEQYF
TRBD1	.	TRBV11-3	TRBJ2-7	TGTGCCAGCAGCTCCCGACAGGGGGCTTCCGAGCAGTACTTC	CASSSRQGASEQYF
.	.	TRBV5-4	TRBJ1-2	TGTGCCAGCAGCTTGGCGCAGGGGTTTTATTACGGCTACACCTTC	CASSLAQGFYYGYTF
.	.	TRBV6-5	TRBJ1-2	TGTGCCAGCAGAACCCCGACAGGCTCCTATGGCTACACCTTC	CASRTPTGSYGYTF
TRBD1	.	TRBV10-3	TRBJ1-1	TGTGCCATCAGTGAGCCTTTGGACAGGAAGGCTGAAGCTTTCTTT	CAISEPLDRKAEAFF
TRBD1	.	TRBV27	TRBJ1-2	TGTGCCAGCAGTTCAGCGACAGGGGGCTATGGCTACACCTTC	CASSSATGGYGYTF
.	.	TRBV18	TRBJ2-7	TGTGCCAGCTCACCAACGGGATCCCTGGCCTACGAGCAGTACTTC	CASSPTGSLAYEQYF
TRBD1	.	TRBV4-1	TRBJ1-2	TGCGCCAGCAGCCAAACTCCCGGGGACAGGGAGAAAAGAGGCTACACCTTC	CASSQTPGDREKRGYTF
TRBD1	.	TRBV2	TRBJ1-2	TGTGCCGGCGACCTAAAGGGGGCGGGCGGCTACACCTTC	CAGDLKGAGGYTF
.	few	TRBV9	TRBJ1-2	TGTGCCAGCAGCGTAGGGCCGACTAACTATGGCTACACCTTC	CASSVGPTNYGYTF
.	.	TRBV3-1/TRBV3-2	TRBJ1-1	TGTGCCAGCAGCCAAGAAGTGAGGGATTTTAAAGCTTTCTTT	CASSQEVRDFKAFF
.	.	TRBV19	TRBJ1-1	TGTGCCAGTAGTATCGGTCCAGGGGTGAACACTGAAGCTTTCTTT	CASSIGPGVNTEAFF
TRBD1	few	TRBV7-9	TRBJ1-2	TGTGCCAGCAGCTTAGGGTCTGGGACAGCCCATGGCTACACCTTC	CASSLGSGTAHGYTF
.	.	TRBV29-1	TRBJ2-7	TGCAGCGTCAAGGGGCAGCATATGGACGAGCAGTACTTC	CSVKGQHMDEQYF
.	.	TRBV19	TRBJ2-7	TGTGCCAGTAGTCGAAGACAGGAAGAGTCCTACGAGCAGTACTTC	CASSRRQEESYEQYF
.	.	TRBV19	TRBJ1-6	TGTGCCAGTAGTATAGGCTTAGCCTCACCCCTCCACTTT	CASSIGLASPLHF